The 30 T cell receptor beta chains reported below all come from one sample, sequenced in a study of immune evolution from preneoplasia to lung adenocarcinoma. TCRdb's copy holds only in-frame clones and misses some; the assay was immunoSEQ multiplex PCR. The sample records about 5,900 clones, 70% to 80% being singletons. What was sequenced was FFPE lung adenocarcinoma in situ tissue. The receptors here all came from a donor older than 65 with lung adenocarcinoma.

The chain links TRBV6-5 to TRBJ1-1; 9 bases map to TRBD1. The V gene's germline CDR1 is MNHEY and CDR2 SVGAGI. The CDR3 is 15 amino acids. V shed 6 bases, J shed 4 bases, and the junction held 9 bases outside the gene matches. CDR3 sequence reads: CASRRQGEGGTEAFF. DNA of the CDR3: TGTGCCAGCAGGCGACAGGGGGAGGGAGGCACTGAAGCTTTCTTT.

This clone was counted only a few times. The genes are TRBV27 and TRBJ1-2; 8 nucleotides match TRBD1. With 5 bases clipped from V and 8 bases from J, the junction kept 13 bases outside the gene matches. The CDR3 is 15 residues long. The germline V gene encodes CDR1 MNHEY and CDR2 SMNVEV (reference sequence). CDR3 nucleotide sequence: TGTGCCAGCAGTCCCCCGGGACAGGCACTATGGGGCTACACCTTC. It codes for CASSPPGQALWGYTF.

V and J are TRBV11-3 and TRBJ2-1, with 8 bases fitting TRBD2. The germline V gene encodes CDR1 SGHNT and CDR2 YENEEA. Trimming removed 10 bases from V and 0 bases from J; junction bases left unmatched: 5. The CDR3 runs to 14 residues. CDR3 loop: CATGRGGSYNEQFF. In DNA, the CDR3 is TGTGCCACCGGGAGGGGAGGCTCCTACAATGAGCAGTTCTTC.

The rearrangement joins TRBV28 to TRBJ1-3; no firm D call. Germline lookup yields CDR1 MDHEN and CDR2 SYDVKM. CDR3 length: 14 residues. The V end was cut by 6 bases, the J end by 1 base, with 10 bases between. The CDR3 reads CASRYDTSGNTIYF. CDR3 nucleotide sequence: TGTGCCAGCAGATACGACACTTCTGGAAACACCATATATTTT.

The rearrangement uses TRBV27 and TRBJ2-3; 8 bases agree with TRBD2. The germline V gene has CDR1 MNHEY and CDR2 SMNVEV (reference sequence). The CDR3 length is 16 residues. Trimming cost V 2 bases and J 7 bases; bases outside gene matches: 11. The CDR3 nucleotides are TGTGCCAGCAGTTTAAAAGCGGGGGAATCAAGGAATACGCAGTATTTT. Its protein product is CASSLKAGESRNTQYF.

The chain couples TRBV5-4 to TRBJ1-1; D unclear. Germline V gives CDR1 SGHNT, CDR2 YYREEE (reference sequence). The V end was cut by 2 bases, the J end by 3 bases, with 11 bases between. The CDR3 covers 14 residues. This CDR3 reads CASSLEARDTEAFF. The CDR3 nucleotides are TGTGCCAGCAGCTTAGAGGCGAGGGACACTGAAGCTTTCTTT.

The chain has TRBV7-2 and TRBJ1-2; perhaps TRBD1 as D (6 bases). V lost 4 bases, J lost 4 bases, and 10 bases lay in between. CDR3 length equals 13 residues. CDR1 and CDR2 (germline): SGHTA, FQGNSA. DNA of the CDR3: TGTGCCAGCAGCTCGAGACAGGTCTATGGCTACACCTTC. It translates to CASSSRQVYGYTF.

The CDR3 bases are TGTGCCAGCTCCCCGAACCAGGAAGGGGGGAACACTGAAGCTTTCTTT. This sequence encodes CASSPNQEGGNTEAFF. The rearrangement links TRBV18 to TRBJ1-1; TRBD1 is a possible D gene (6 bases). There are 16 residues in the CDR3. V was trimmed by 6 bases and J by 1 base, leaving 18 bases between them. CDR1 is KGHSH and CDR2 is LQKENI in the germline V gene.

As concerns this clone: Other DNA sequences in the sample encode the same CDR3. The CDR3 nucleotides are TGTGCCAGCAGTTACGGGGGGAGTCAGCCCCAGCATTTT. Translated, it gives CASSYGGSQPQHF. The V gene is TRBV6-5, the J gene TRBJ1-5, with D possibly TRBD1 on 5 matching bases. Trimming stripped 2 bases from V and 6 bases from J, with 8 bases between. CDR1 and CDR2 (germline): MNHEY, SVGAGI. The CDR3 contains 13 residues.

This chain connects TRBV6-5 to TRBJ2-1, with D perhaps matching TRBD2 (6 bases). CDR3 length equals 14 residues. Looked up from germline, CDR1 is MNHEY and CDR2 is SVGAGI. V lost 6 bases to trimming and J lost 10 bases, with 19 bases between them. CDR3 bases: TGTGCCAGCAGGTCTCCCGGGACTCGGTGGGAGCAGTTCTTC. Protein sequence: CASRSPGTRWEQFF.

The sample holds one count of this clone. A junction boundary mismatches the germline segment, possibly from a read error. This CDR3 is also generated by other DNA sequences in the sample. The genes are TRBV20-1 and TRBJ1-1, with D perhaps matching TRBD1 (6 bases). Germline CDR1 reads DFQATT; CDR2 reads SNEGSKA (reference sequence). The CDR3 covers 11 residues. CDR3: CIGGANTEAFF. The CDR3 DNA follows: TGCATTGGGGGGGCGAACACTGAAGCTTTTTTT.

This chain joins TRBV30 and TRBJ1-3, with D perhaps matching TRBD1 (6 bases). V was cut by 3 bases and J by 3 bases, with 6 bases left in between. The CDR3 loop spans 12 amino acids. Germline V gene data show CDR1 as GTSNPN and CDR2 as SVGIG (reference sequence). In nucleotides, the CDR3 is TGTGCCTGGAGGACAGGTGGAAACACCATATATTTT. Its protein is CAWRTGGNTIYF.

The CDR3, as DNA: TGTGCCAGCAGCGTAGCGGCAGGGGCGCCCCTCCACTTT. Amino acids: CASSVAAGAPLHF. This rearrangement joins TRBV9 to TRBJ1-6; the D gene is possibly TRBD1 (6 bases). The CDR3 sequence is 13 residues long. Germline V gives CDR1 SGDLS, CDR2 YYNGEE. Between the trimmed V and J ends, which lost 0 bases and 13 bases, there was a span of 11 bases.

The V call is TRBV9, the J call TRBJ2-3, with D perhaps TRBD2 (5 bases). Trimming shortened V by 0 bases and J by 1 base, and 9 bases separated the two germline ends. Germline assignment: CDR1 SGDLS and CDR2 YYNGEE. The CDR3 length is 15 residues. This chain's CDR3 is CASSVGGVGTDTQYF. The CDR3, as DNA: TGTGCCAGCAGCGTAGGGGGAGTGGGCACAGATACGCAGTATTTT.

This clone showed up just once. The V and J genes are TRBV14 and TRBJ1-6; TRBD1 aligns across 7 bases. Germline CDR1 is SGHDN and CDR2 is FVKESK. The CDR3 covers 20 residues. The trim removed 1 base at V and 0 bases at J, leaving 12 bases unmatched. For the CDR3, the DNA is TGTGCCAGCAGCCAAGGAGTTCCCGGGACAGCTAGCTCCTATAATTCACCCCTCCACTTT. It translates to CASSQGVPGTASSYNSPLHF.

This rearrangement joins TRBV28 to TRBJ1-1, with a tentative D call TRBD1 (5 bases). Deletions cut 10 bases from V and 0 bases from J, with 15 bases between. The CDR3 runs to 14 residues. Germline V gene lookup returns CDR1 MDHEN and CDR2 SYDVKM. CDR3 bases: TGTGCCACCCAAGACAGTCGCATGAACACTGAAGCTTTCTTT. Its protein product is CATQDSRMNTEAFF.

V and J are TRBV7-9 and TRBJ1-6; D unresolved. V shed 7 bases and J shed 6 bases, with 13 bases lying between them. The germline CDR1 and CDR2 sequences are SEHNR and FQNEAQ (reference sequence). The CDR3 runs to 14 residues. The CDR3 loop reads CASTDSTSNSPLHF. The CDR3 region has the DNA TGTGCCAGCACCGATAGTACGAGTAATTCACCCCTCCACTTT.

CDR3 region: CASSVDRWDGYTF. CDR3 coding DNA: TGTGCCAGCAGTGTGGACAGGTGGGATGGCTACACCTTC. The chain combines TRBV6-1 with TRBJ1-2; 7 bases agree with TRBD1. Per the germline V gene, CDR1 is MNHNS and CDR2 is SASEGT. This CDR3 has 13 amino acids. V gave up 4 bases and J gave up 6 bases; unmatched junction bases: 5.

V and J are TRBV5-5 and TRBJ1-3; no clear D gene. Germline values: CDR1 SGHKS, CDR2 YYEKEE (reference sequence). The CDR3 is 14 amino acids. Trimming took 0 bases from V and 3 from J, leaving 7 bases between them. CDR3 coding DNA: TGTGCCAGCAGCTTGGAGGTTGGTGGAAACACCATATATTTT. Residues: CASSLEVGGNTIYF.

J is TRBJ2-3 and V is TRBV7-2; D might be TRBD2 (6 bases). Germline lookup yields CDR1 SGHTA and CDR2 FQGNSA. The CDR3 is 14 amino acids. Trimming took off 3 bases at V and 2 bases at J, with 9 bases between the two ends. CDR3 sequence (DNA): TGTGCCAGCAGCTTCGGGACTCTCACAGATACGCAGTATTTT. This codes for CASSFGTLTDTQYF.

The CDR3, as DNA: TGTGCCAGCAGCCAATCTACTTACAATGAGCAGTTCTTC. The encoded protein is CASSQSTYNEQFF. The chain employs TRBV16 and TRBJ2-1; D remains unclear. CDR3 length: 13 residues. V lost 0 bases and J lost 4, with 4 bases in between. The V gene's germline CDR1 is KGHSY and CDR2 FQNENV. Complete variable domain (other parts from reference TRBV16 and TRBJ2-1): GEEVAQTPKHLVRGEGQKAKLYCAPIKGHSYVFWYQQVLKNEFKFLISFQNENVFDETGMPKERFSAKCLPNSPCSLEIQATKLEDSAVYFCASSQSTYNEQFFGPGTRLTVL.

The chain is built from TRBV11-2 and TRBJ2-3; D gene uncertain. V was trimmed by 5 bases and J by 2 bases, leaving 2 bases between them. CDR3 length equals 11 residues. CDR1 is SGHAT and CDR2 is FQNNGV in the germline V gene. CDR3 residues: CASSHTDTQYF. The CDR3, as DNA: TGTGCCAGCAGCCACACAGATACGCAGTATTTT. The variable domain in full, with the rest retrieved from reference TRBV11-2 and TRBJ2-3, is EAGVAQSPRYKIIEKRQSVAFWCNPISGHATLYWYQQILGQGPKLLIQFQNNGVVDDSQLPKDRFSAERLKGVDSTLKIQPAKLEDSAVYLCASSHTDTQYFGPGTRLTVL.

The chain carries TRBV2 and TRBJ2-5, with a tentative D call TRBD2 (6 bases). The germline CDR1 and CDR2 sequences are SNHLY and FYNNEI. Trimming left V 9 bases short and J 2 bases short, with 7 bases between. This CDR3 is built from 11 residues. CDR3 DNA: TGTGCCAGTGGGGGGCAAGAGACCCAGTACTTC. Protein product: CASGGQETQYF.

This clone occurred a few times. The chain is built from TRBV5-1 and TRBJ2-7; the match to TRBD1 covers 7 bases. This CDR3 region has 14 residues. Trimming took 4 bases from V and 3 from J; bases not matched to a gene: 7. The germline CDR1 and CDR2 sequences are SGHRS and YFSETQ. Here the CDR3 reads CASSLDRSSYEQYF. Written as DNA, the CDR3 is TGCGCCAGCAGCCTGGACAGGTCCAGCTACGAGCAGTACTTC.

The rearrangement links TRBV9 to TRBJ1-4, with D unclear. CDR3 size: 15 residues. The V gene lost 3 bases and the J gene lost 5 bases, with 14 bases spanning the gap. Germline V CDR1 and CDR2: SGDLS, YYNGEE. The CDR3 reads CASSARTALNEKLFF. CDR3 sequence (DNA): TGTGCCAGCAGCGCCCGGACGGCACTCAATGAAAAACTGTTTTTT.

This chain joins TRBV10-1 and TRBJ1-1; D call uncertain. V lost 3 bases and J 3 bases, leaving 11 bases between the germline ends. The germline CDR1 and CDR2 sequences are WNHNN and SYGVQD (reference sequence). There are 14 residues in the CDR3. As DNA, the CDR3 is TGCGCCAGCAGTGATGGGAGCGGATACACTGAAGCTTTCTTT. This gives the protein CASSDGSGYTEAFF.

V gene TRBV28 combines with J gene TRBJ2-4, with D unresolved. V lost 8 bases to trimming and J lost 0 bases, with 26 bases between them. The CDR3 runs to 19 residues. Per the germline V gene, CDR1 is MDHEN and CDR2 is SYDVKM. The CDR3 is CASSRGGYRNLLAKNIQYF. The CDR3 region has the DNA TGTGCCAGCTCCCGAGGCGGCTACCGCAATCTATTAGCCAAAAACATTCAGTACTTC.

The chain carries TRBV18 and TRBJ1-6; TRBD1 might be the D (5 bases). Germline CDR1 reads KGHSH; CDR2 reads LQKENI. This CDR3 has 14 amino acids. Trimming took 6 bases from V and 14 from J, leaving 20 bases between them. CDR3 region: CASSPRDVAPTLHF. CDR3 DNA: TGTGCCAGCTCCCCCCGGGACGTCGCCCCGACCCTCCACTTT. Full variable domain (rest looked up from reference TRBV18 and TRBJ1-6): NAGVMQNPRHLVRRRGQEARLRCSPMKGHSHVYWYRQLPEEGLKFMVYLQKENIIDESGMPKERFSAEFPKEGPSILRIQQVVRGDSAAYFCASSPRDVAPTLHFGNGTRLTVT.

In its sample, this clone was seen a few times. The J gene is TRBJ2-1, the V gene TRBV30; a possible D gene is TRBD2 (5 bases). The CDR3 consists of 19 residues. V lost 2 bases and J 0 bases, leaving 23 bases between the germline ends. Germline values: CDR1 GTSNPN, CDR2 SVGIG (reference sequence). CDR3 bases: TGTGCCTGGAGTCCCCGATTCCTTGGGAGATCCACCTCCTACAATGAGCAGTTCTTC. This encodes CAWSPRFLGRSTSYNEQFF.

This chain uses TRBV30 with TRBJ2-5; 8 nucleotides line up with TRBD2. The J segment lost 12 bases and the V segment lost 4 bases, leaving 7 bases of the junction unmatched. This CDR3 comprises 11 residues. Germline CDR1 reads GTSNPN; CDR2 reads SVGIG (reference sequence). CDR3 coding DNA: TGTGCCTGGAACAGCGGGGGCAATAAGTACTTC. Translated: CAWNSGGNKYF.